This T cell receptor beta chain comes out of a study of cytomegalovirus exposure and HLA in healthy donors. Germline values: CDR1 SGHTA, CDR2 FQGTGA. CDR3 length: 14 amino acids. V lost 1 base to trimming and J lost 1 base, with 7 bases between them. The PCR contained 60 Vbeta and 13 Jbeta primers. Clones were read by immunoSEQ multiplex PCR, and TCRdb kept only the in-frame ones, dropping some. The table shows around 150,000 clones, with 70% to 90% occurring only once. This TCR was recovered from a man between 18 and 35 years old in good health and CMV-seropositive. This rearrangement joins TRBV7-3 to TRBJ1-1, with D uncertain. Sequencing was done on a sample of PBMCs. The CDR3 region has the DNA TGTGCCAGCAGCTTAATTGGCGGGAACACTGAAGCTTTCTTT. Translated, it gives CASSLIGGNTEAFF.